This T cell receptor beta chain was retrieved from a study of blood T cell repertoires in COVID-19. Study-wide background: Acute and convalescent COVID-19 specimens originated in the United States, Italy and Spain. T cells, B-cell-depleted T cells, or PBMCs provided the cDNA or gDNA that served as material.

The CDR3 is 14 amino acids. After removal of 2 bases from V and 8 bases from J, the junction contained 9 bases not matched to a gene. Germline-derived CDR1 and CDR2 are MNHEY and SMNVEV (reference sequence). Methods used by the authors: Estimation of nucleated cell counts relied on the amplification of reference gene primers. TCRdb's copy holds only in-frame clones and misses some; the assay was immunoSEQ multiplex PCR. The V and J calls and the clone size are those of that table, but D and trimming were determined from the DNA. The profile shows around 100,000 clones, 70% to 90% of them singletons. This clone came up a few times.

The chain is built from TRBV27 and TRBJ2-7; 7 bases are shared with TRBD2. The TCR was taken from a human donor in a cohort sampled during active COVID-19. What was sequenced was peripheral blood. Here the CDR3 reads CASSLGGRMLKQYF. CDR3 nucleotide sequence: TGTGCCAGCAGTTTAGGCGGGAGAATGCTCAAGCAGTACTTC.